A single sample gave rise to the 25 T cell receptor beta chains below, sequenced in a study of chemoradiotherapy in HPV16-positive cancers. Profiled with immunoSEQ multiplex PCR; TCRdb holds only in-frame clones, not every one. The table lists 30,000 to 40,000 clones, around 92% of them singletons. The sample consisted of blood, taken from a patient who underwent chemoradiotherapy. The receptors shown here come from a human donor with HPV-associated anogenital cancer.

This sequence joins TRBV6-6 and TRBJ1-2, with D perhaps TRBD1 (6 bases). Trimming took 5 bases from V and 10 from J, leaving 14 bases between them. This CDR3 has 12 amino acids. Germline V gives CDR1 MNHNY, CDR2 SVGAGI (reference sequence). CDR3 amino acids: CASSGDGGVYTF. DNA of the CDR3: TGTGCCAGCAGTGGGGACGGGGGCGTCTACACCTTC.

The chain joins TRBV7-9 to TRBJ1-6; D might be TRBD1 (5 bases). This CDR3 comprises 19 residues. V shed 4 bases and J shed 6 bases, with 25 bases lying between them. The germline V gene encodes CDR1 SEHNR and CDR2 FQNEAQ (reference sequence). In DNA, the CDR3 is TGTGCCAGCAGCTGGGGTATCTTGGACCGGGACGTAGGTAATTCACCCCTCCACTTT. Protein product: CASSWGILDRDVGNSPLHF.

The V gene is TRBV18, the J gene TRBJ2-5, with 14 positions matching TRBD2. Germline CDR1 and CDR2: KGHSH and LQKENI. This CDR3 region has 18 residues. Trimming cost V 4 bases and J 2 bases; bases outside gene matches: 9. CDR3 DNA: TGTGCCAGCTCACGACTAGCGGGGGGGCCTTCCAGACAAGAGACCCAGTACTTC. Protein: CASSRLAGGPSRQETQYF.

This rearrangement joins TRBV5-6 to TRBJ1-5; TRBD1 matches at 7 bases. Germline V gene lookup returns CDR1 SGHDT and CDR2 YYEEEE. Unmatched junction bases numbered 3, after V lost 4 bases and J lost 2 bases. This CDR3 contains 14 residues. This CDR3 reads CASSPGGGNQPQHF. DNA for the CDR3: TGTGCCAGCAGCCCAGGGGGAGGCAATCAGCCCCAGCATTTT.

A single count supports this clone. The chain carries TRBV11-2 and TRBJ2-1, with 16 bases identical to TRBD2. This CDR3 contains 15 residues. Germline CDR1 reads SGHAT; CDR2 reads FQNNGV. The J segment lost 7 bases and the V segment lost 4 bases, leaving 1 base of the junction unmatched. CDR3 sequence: CASSSGLAGGNEQFF. CDR3 nucleotide sequence: TGTGCCAGCAGCTCGGGACTAGCGGGGGGGAATGAGCAGTTCTTC.

This clone ranks as medium-sized. This chain uses TRBV7-9 with TRBJ2-7; unclear D gene. The V end was cut by 5 bases, the J end by 2 bases, with 13 bases between. CDR3 length equals 14 residues. Germline V gives CDR1 SEHNR, CDR2 FQNEAQ (reference sequence). The CDR3 region has the DNA TGTGCCAGCAGCAGGCGCCCAGACCCCTACGAGCAGTACTTC. The encoded protein is CASSRRPDPYEQYF. Combining the CDR3 with reference TRBV7-9 and TRBJ2-7 gives the whole variable domain DTGVSQNPRHKITKRGQNVTFRCDPISEHNRLYWYRQTLGQGPEFLTYFQNEAQLEKSRLLSDRFSAERPKGSFSTLEIQRTEQGDSAMYLCASSRRPDPYEQYFGPGTRLTVT.

In its sample, this clone was seen once. The genes are TRBV6-5 and TRBJ1-2; TRBD1 might be the D (5 bases). This CDR3 comprises 11 residues. Germline lookup yields CDR1 MNHEY and CDR2 SVGAGI. V lost 6 bases and J 4 bases, leaving 6 bases between the germline ends. CDR3 coding DNA: TGTGCCAGCAGGGGACCCTATGGCTACACCTTC. The encoded protein is CASRGPYGYTF.

This sequence joins TRBV6-4 and TRBJ2-3, with D possibly matching TRBD1 (5 bases). The CDR3 has 14 amino acids. The V end lost 6 bases, the J end lost 4 bases, and 14 bases lay between the germline ends. Germline CDR1 is MRHNA and CDR2 is SNTAGT. The CDR3 bases are TGTGCCAGCAGCGTGGGGCCCGAGGCAGATACGCAGTATTTT. This codes for CASSVGPEADTQYF.

The chain combines TRBV7-2 with TRBJ2-5, with D perhaps TRBD1 or TRBD2 (5 bases each). The CDR3 totals 14 residues. Germline CDR1 SGHTA, CDR2 FQGNSA. The V gene lost 4 bases and the J gene lost 2 bases, with 11 bases spanning the gap. CDR3: CASSSWGKQETQYF. The CDR3 DNA reads TGTGCCAGCAGCTCTTGGGGGAAACAAGAGACCCAGTACTTC.

The gene calls are TRBV14 and TRBJ1-1; D perhaps matches TRBD1 (6 bases). Trimming cost V 2 bases and J 4 bases, with 8 bases left between them. There are 13 residues in the CDR3. Germline loops: CDR1 SGHDN, CDR2 FVKESK. The CDR3 DNA follows: TGTGCCAGCAGCCAACTCAGGGGCACTGAAGCTTTCTTT. Translating gives CASSQLRGTEAFF.

The chain employs TRBV19 and TRBJ1-2, with unresolved D. Per germline, CDR1 LNHDA and CDR2 SQIVND (reference sequence). There are 11 residues in the CDR3. The germline V and J ends were trimmed by 6 bases and 5 bases, with 7 bases remaining between them. DNA for the CDR3: TGTGCCAGTAGACAGCTATATGGCTACACCTTC. This codes for CASRQLYGYTF. Filled out from reference TRBV19 and TRBJ1-2, the complete variable domain reads DGGITQSPKYLFRKEGQNVTLSCEQNLNHDAMYWYRQDPGQGLRLIYYSQIVNDFQKGDIAEGYSVSREKKESFPLTVTSAQKNPTAFYLCASRQLYGYTFGSGTRLTVV.

This chain uses TRBV19 with TRBJ1-5; D gene ambiguous. Per germline, CDR1 LNHDA and CDR2 SQIVND (reference sequence). V was pared by 10 bases and J by 6 bases, with 7 bases between. This CDR3 is 10 amino acids long. CDR3 in DNA: TGTGCCATTGGTTTTCAGCCCCAGCATTTT. It encodes CAIGFQPQHF.

This chain links TRBV7-2 with TRBJ2-7; 13 bases line up with TRBD2. The V and J ends lost 1 base and 1 base, in that order; junction bases with no gene match: 10. This CDR3 contains 19 residues. Germline lookup yields CDR1 SGHTA and CDR2 FQGNSA. The CDR3 DNA sequence: TGTGCCAGCAGCTTAGATGGGCAAAGGACTAGCGGGGGATCCTACGAGCAGTACTTC. Its protein is CASSLDGQRTSGGSYEQYF.

This clone has just one count. V usage is TRBV18 and J usage is TRBJ2-4; the D gene is possibly TRBD1 (5 bases). The CDR3 runs 18 residues. Germline V gives CDR1 KGHSH, CDR2 LQKENI. V gave up 3 bases and J gave up 0 bases, with 18 bases separating them. CDR3 bases: TGTGCCAGCTCACCCAACTTTGGACAAACCATAGCCAAAAACATTCAGTACTTC. Translation: CASSPNFGQTIAKNIQYF.

The chain joins TRBV4-2 to TRBJ2-3, with TRBD2 identical over 11 bases. J gave up 5 bases and V 4 bases, and 8 bases lay outside the gene matches. In germline, CDR1 is LGHNA, CDR2 YNFKEQ. The CDR3 is 16 residues long. CDR3: CASSPLAGGGVDTQYF. The CDR3 coding sequence is TGTGCCAGCAGCCCCCTAGCGGGGGGCGGGGTAGATACGCAGTATTTT.

V and J are TRBV13 and TRBJ1-2; D is unresolved. The germline V gene has CDR1 PRHDT and CDR2 FYEKMQ (reference sequence). The germline V and J ends were trimmed by 0 bases and 6 bases, with 8 bases remaining between them. The CDR3 spans 13 residues. The CDR3 loop reads CASSLGVGDGYTF. CDR3 nucleotide sequence: TGTGCCAGCAGCTTAGGGGTCGGGGATGGCTACACCTTC.

This clone appeared a single time. V and J are TRBV9 and TRBJ2-4; D might be TRBD1 or TRBD2, each matching 5 bases. Trimming stripped 4 bases from V and 5 bases from J, with 22 bases between. The CDR3 spans 17 residues. Germline CDR1 and CDR2: SGDLS and YYNGEE. The CDR3 here is CASSQDGAGSVENIQYF. CDR3 nucleotide sequence: TGTGCCAGCAGCCAGGACGGGGCAGGGAGCGTTGAAAACATTCAGTACTTC.

The chain employs TRBV6-5 and TRBJ1-5, with TRBD1 matching over 8 bases. The V gene's germline CDR1 is MNHEY and CDR2 SVGAGI. The CDR3 consists of 14 residues. With V trimmed by 6 bases and J by 6 bases, 7 bases remained unmatched. This CDR3 is CASRVQGGGQPQHF. CDR3 in DNA: TGTGCCAGCAGGGTACAGGGGGGTGGTCAGCCCCAGCATTTT.

This clone was counted once. This chain links TRBV7-2 with TRBJ2-1; TRBD2 matches 8 bases. Trimming removed 5 bases from V and 13 bases from J; junction bases left unmatched: 19. CDR3 length equals 16 residues. Germline V lookup: CDR1 SGHTA, CDR2 FQGNSA. The CDR3 DNA reads as TGTGCCAGCAGCCAGGCCTCGGGAGCGGGGGCCAAGGTACAGTTCTTC. Protein: CASSQASGAGAKVQFF.

As DNA, the CDR3 is TGTGCCAGCAGCTTACTCCCTTCGACAGGGAGGGGATCACCCCTCCACTTT. Its translation is CASSLLPSTGRGSPLHF. The chain is built from TRBV11-3 and TRBJ1-6, with TRBD1 identical over 7 bases. Germline V gene data show CDR1 as SGHNT and CDR2 as YENEEA. J lost 10 bases, V lost 2 bases, and 14 bases had no gene match. This CDR3 contains 17 residues.

This chain links TRBV5-5 with TRBJ1-1; TRBD1 matches 8 bases. Looked up from germline, CDR1 is SGHKS and CDR2 is YYEKEE (reference sequence). CDR3 length: 15 amino acids. The V and J ends lost 4 bases and 6 bases, in that order; junction bases with no gene match: 11. The CDR3 DNA reads TGTGCCAGCAGCCCCCGACAGGGGTCGGTCTCTGAAGCTTTCTTT. It yields the protein CASSPRQGSVSEAFF. Complete variable domain (other parts from reference TRBV5-5 and TRBJ1-1): DAGVTQSPTHLIKTRGQQVTLRCSPISGHKSVSWYQQVLGQGPQFIFQYYEKEERGRGNFPDRFSARQFPNYSSELNVNALLLGDSALYLCASSPRQGSVSEAFFGQGTRLTVV.

The chain has TRBV6-5 and TRBJ2-1; D is perhaps TRBD2 (5 bases). The CDR3 runs 16 residues. Germline values: CDR1 MNHEY, CDR2 SVGAGI. The ends were cut back, 0 bases at V and 7 bases at J, with 16 bases in the middle. CDR3 region: CASSYSIGLLRNEQFF. The DNA for the CDR3 is TGTGCCAGCAGTTACTCAATAGGACTGTTGCGGAATGAGCAGTTCTTC.

This clone was detected only a few times. CDR3 in amino acids: CASSGGYEQYF. DNA for the CDR3: TGTGCCAGCAGTGGAGGATACGAGCAGTACTTC. V usage is TRBV25-1 and J usage is TRBJ2-7; no reliable D call. Deletions cut 4 bases from V and 4 bases from J, with 5 bases between. Looked up from germline, CDR1 is MGHDK and CDR2 is SYGVNS. This CDR3 has 11 amino acids.

This CDR3 reads CASSVEGGSGNEQFF. DNA of the CDR3: TGTGCCAGCAGCGTAGAGGGGGGGAGTGGTAATGAGCAGTTCTTC. The chain is built from TRBV9 and TRBJ2-1; possibly TRBD2 for D (7 bases). This CDR3 comprises 15 residues. Germline CDR1 reads SGDLS; CDR2 reads YYNGEE. Trimming took 0 bases from V and 7 from J, leaving 14 bases between them.

The rearrangement joins TRBV29-1 to TRBJ1-4; tentatively, D is TRBD1 (5 bases). Trimming took 3 bases from V and 10 from J, leaving 15 bases between them. CDR3 length: 13 amino acids. Germline loops: CDR1 SQVTM, CDR2 ANQGSEA. CDR3 region: CSVDGQGGGKLFF. For the CDR3, the DNA is TGCAGCGTTGACGGTCAAGGTGGGGGAAAACTGTTTTTT.